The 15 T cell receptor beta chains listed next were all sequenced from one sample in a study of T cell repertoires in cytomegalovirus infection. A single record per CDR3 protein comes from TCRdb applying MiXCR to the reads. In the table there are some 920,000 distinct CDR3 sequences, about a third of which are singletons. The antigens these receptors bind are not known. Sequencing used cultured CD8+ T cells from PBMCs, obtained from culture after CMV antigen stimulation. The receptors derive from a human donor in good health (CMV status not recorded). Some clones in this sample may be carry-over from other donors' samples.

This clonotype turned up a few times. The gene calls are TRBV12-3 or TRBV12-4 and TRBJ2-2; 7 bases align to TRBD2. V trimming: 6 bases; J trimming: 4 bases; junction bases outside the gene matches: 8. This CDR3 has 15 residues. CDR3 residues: CASSSGGVGTGELFF. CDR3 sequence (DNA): TGTGCCAGCAGCTCGGGAGGCGTGGGCACCGGGGAGCTGTTTTTT.

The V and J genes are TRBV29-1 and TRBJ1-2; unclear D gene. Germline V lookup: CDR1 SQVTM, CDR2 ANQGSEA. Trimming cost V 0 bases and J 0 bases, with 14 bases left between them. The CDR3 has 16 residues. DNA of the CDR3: TGCAGCGTTGAAGACGTGGTCGGGTCTACTAACTATGGCTACACCTTC. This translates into CSVEDVVGSTNYGYTF.

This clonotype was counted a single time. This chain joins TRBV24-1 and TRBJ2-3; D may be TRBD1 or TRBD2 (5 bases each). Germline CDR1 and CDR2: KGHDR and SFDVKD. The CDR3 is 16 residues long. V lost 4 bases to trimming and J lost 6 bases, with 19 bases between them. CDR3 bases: TGTGCCACCAGTGAGCCTGCCGGGGCCCTCGAGGATACGCAGTATTTT. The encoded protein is CATSEPAGALEDTQYF.

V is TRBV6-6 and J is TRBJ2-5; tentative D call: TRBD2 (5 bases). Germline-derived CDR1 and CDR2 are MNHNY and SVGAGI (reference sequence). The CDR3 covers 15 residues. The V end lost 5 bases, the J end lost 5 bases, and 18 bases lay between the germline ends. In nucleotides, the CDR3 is TGTGCCAGCAGTCCCCCTGGAGGTAGGACGGAGACCCAGTACTTC. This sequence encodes CASSPPGGRTETQYF.

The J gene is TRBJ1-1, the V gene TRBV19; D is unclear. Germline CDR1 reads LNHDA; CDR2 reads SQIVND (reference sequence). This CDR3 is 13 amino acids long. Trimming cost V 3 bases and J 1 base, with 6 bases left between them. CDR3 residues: CASSINRNTEAFF. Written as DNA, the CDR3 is TGTGCCAGTAGTATCAACCGGAACACTGAAGCTTTCTTT.

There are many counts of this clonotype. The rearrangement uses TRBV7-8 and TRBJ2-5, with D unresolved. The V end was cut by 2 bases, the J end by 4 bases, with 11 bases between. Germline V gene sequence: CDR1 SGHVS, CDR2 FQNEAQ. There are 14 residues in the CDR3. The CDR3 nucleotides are TGTGCCAGCAGCTTATCATCGACACGAGAGACCCAGTACTTC. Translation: CASSLSSTRETQYF.

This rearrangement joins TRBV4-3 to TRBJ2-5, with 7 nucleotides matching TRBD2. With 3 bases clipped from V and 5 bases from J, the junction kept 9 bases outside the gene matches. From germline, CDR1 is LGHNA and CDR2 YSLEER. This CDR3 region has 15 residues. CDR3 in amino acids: CASSHATSAGETQYF. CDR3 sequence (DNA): TGCGCCAGCAGCCATGCTACTAGCGCAGGGGAGACCCAGTACTTC.

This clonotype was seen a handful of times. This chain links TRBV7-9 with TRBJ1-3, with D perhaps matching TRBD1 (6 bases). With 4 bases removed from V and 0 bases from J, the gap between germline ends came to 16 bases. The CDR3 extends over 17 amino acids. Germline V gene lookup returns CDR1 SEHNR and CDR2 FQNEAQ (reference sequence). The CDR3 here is CASSWLDRRISGNTIYF. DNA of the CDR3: TGTGCCAGCAGCTGGTTAGACAGGCGAATCTCTGGAAACACCATATATTTT.

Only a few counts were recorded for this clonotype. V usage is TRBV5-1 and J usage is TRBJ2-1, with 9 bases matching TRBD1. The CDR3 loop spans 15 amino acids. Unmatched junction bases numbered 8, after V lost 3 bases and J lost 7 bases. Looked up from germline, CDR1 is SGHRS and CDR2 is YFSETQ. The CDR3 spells CASSSTGGAGNEQFF. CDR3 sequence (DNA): TGCGCCAGCAGCTCAACAGGGGGCGCGGGGAATGAGCAGTTCTTC.

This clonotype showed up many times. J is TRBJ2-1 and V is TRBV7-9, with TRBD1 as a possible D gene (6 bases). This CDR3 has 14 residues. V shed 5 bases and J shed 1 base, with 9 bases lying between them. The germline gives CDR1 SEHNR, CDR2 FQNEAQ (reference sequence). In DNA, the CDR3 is TGTGCCAGCAGCAAGGGGGAGTCCTACAATGAGCAGTTCTTC. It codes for CASSKGESYNEQFF.

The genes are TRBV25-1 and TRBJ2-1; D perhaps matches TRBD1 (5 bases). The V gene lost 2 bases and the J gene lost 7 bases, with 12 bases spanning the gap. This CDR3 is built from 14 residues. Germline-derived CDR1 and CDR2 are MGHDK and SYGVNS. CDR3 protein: CASSEGSGWNEQFF. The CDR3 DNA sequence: TGTGCCAGCAGTGAAGGGTCAGGGTGGAATGAGCAGTTCTTC. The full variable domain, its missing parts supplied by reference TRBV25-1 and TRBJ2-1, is EADIYQTPRYLVIGTGKKITLECSQTMGHDKMYWYQQDPGMELHLIHYSYGVNSTEKGDLSSESTVSRIRTEHFPLTLESARPSHTSQYLCASSEGSGWNEQFFGPGTRLTVL.

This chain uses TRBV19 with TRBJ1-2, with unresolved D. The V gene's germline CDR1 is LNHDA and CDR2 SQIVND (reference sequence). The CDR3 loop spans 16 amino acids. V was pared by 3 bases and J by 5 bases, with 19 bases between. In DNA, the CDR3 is TGTGCCAGTAGTATGGGGATTCTCGGCGGCTTTTATGGCTACACCTTC. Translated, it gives CASSMGILGGFYGYTF.

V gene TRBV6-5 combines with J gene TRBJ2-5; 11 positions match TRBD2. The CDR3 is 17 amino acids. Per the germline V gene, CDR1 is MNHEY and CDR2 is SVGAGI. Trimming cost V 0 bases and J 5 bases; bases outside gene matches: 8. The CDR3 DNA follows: TGTGCCAGCAGTTACTCGACCCTAGCGGGGGGCTCGGAGACCCAGTACTTC. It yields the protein CASSYSTLAGGSETQYF.

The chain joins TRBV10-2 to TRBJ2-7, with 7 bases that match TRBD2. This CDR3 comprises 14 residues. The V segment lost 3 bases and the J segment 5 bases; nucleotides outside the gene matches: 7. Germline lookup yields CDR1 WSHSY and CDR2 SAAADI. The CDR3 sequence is CASSDPGRVNEQYF. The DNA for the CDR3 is TGCGCCAGCAGTGATCCAGGGAGGGTGAACGAGCAGTACTTC.

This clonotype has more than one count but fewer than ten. CDR3 residues: CASSLDFSVSYNEQFF. The CDR3 DNA reads as TGTGCCAGCAGCTTAGATTTCTCCGTCTCCTACAATGAGCAGTTCTTC. The chain uses TRBV7-9 and TRBJ2-1, with D unresolved. V lost 1 base and J lost 0, with 10 bases in between. Germline assignment: CDR1 SEHNR and CDR2 FQNEAQ (reference sequence). CDR3 length: 16 amino acids.